This T cell receptor beta chain was sequenced for a study of cytomegalovirus exposure and HLA in healthy donors. The V gene's germline CDR1 is LNHDA and CDR2 SQIVND (reference sequence). The ends were cut back, 9 bases at V and 0 bases at J, with 18 bases in the middle. There are 16 residues in the CDR3. Primers included in the PCR were 60 Vbeta and 13 Jbeta primers. Repertoires were generated with immunoSEQ multiplex PCR, while TCRdb's copy carries only in-frame clones and drops some. Of 250,000 to 350,000 clones listed, under 80% are singletons. This receptor was identified in a female donor in good health and CMV-seronegative. Sequenced sample: PBMCs. The chain combines TRBV19 with TRBJ2-4; D might be TRBD1 (6 bases). CDR3 bases: TGTGCCAGCCAGGGGCGCCAGACACTAGCCAAAAACATTCAGTACTTC. This encodes CASQGRQTLAKNIQYF.